These T cell receptor beta chains were read from a single sample in a study of OX40 agonist ivuxolimab in advanced cancers. The protocol was immunoSEQ multiplex PCR, while the TCRdb copy is restricted to in-frame clones and leaves out a portion. Among about 47,000 clones, 84% were seen once, and the ten largest hold less than 25%. The material was CD4+ or CD8+ T cells sorted from blood, obtained in a trial of the OX40 agonist ivuxolimab. The receptors stem from an adult with an advanced solid tumor such as melanoma, head and neck, liver or kidney cancer. Both conserved end residues are part of each CDR3. The order of the fields is V gene, CDR3 protein.

V gene: TRBV6-6
CDR3 protein: CAYREGGIQFF

V gene: TRBV19
CDR3 protein: CASSIEGVAPNEQYF

V gene: TRBV5-6
CDR3 protein: CASSLEGSGEKLFF

V gene: TRBV19
CDR3 protein: CASSPGYNYNEQFF

V gene: TRBV2
CDR3 protein: CASRDRVRFYEQYF

V gene: TRBV2
CDR3 protein: CASSRTGGSNTEAFF

V gene: TRBV7-6
CDR3 protein: CASRAGGAGETQYF

V gene: TRBV28
CDR3 protein: CASSWDRGLGGYTF

V gene: TRBV30
CDR3 protein: CAWSEPLDATYEQYF

V gene: TRBV4-1
CDR3 protein: CASSQDRVEQYF

V gene: TRBV28
CDR3 protein: CASSSPRIGEFGSGYTF

V gene: TRBV6-5
CDR3 protein: CASSYSVGAQNEQFF

V gene: TRBV10-3
CDR3 protein: CAIKTGTSGVTEQFF

V gene: TRBV10-3
CDR3 protein: CAISAGTGGRGTEAFF

V gene: TRBV7-2
CDR3 protein: CASSHTGGTGNTIYF

V gene: TRBV19
CDR3 protein: CASREWDSEAYEQYF

V gene: TRBV7-9
CDR3 protein: CASSTDRGNSNQETQYF

V gene: TRBV27
CDR3 protein: CASRSPWGSSYEQYF

V gene: TRBV9
CDR3 protein: CASSVALGDAEAPASYNEQFF